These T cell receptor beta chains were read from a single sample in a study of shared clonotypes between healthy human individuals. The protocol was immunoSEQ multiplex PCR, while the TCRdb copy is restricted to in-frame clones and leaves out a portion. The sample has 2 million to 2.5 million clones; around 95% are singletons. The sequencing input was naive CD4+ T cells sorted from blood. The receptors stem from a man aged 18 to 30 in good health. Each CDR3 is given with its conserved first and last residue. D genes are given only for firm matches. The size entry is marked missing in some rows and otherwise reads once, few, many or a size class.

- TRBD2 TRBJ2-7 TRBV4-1 CASSPSSGSRSYEQYF TGCGCCAGCAGCCCATCTAGCGGGAGTCGCTCCTACGAGCAGTACTTC
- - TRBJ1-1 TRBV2 CASRSIGTSNTEAFF TGTGCCAGCAGATCAATAGGGACATCGAACACTGAAGCTTTCTTT
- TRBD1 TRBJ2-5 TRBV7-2 CASSSSGTGSETQYF TGTGCCAGCAGCTCGTCCGGGACAGGGTCGGAGACCCAGTACTTC
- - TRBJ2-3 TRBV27 CASKPRRTDTQYF TGTGCCAGCAAGCCTAGGCGCACAGATACGCAGTATTTT
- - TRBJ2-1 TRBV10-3 CAISDGASSYNEQFF TGTGCCATCAGTGATGGAGCAAGCTCCTACAATGAGCAGTTCTTC
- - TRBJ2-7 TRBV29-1 CSVDDQSYEQYF TGCAGCGTTGATGACCAGTCCTACGAGCAGTACTTC
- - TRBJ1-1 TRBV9 CASSVGRENTEAFF TGTGCCAGCAGCGTAGGCAGGGAGAACACTGAAGCTTTCTTT
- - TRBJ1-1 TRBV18 CASSPPGHKVSGTEAFF TGTGCCAGCTCACCACCGGGACACAAGGTTTCAGGCACTGAAGCTTTCTTT
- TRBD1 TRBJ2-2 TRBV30 CAWSGTGLGELFF TGTGCCTGGAGCGGGACAGGGTTAGGGGAGCTGTTTTTT
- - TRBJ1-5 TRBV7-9 CASSLPLTGNTQPQHF TGTGCCAGCAGCTTACCCCTAACAGGGAATACTCAGCCCCAGCATTTT
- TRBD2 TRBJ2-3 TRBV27 CASSLSPGIAGMTDTQYF TGTGCCAGCAGTCTCTCACCGGGAATAGCGGGAATGACAGATACGCAGTATTTT
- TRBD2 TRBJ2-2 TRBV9 CASSPRGTSNTGELFF TGTGCCAGCAGCCCACGGGGGACTAGTAACACCGGGGAGCTGTTTTTT
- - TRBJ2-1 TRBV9 CASSSREQGNSYNEQFF TGTGCCAGCAGCTCCAGGGAACAGGGAAATTCCTACAATGAGCAGTTCTTC
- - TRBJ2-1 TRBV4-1 CASSQPNSYNEQFF TGCGCCAGCAGCCAGCCTAACTCCTACAATGAGCAGTTCTTC
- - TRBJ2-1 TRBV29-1 CSVGARGNEQFF TGCAGCGTTGGGGCCCGTGGTAATGAGCAGTTCTTC
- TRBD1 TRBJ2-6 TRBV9 CASSVLGQGAWLGANVLTF TGTGCCAGCAGCGTCCTGGGACAGGGGGCTTGGCTTGGGGCCAACGTCCTGACTTTC
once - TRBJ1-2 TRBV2 CASSNSASGSYTF TGTGCCAGCAGTAACAGCGCCTCCGGAAGCTACACCTTC
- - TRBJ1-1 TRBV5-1 CASSLAGEATEAFF TGCGCCAGCAGCTTGGCCGGGGAGGCTACTGAAGCTTTCTTT